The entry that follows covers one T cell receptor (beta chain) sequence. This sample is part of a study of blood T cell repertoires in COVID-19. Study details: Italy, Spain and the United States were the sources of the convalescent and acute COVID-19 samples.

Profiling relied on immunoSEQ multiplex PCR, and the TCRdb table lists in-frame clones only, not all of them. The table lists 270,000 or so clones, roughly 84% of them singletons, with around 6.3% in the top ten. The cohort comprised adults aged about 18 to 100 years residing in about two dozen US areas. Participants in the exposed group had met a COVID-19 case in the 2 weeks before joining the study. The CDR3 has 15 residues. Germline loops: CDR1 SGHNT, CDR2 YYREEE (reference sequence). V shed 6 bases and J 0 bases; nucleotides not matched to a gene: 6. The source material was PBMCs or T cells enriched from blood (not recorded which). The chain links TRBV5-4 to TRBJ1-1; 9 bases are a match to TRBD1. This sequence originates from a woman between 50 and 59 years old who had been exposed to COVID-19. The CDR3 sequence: CASTPGQGMNTEAFF. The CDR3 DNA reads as TGTGCCAGCACGCCGGGACAGGGTATGAACACTGAAGCTTTCTTT.